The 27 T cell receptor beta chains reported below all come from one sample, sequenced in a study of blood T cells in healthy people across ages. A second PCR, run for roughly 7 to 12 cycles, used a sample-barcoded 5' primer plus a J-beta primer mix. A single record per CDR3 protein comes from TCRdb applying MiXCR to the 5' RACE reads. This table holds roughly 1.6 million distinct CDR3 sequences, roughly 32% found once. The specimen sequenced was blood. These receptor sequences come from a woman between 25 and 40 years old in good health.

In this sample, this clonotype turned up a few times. The CDR3 sequence is CASSVVTAYEQYF. CDR3 bases: TGTGCCAGCAGTGTCGTAACAGCCTACGAGCAGTACTTC. The genes are TRBV6-1 and TRBJ2-7; D unclear. CDR3 length equals 13 residues. Trimming left V 4 bases short and J 2 bases short, with 9 bases between. CDR1 is MNHNS, CDR2 SASEGT, per germline.

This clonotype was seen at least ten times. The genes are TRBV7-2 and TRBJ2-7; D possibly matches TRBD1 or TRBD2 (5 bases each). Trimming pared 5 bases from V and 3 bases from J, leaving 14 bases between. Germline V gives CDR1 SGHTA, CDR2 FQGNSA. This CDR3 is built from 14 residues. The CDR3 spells CASSPGARDYEQYF. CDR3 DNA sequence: TGTGCCAGCAGCCCCGGGGCCCGGGACTACGAGCAGTACTTC. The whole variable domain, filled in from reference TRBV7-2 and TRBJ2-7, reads GAGVSQSPSNKVTEKGKDVELRCDPISGHTALYWYRQSLGQGLEFLIYFQGNSAPDKSGLPSDRFSAERTGGSVSTLTIQRTQQEDSAVYLCASSPGARDYEQYFGPGTRLTVT.

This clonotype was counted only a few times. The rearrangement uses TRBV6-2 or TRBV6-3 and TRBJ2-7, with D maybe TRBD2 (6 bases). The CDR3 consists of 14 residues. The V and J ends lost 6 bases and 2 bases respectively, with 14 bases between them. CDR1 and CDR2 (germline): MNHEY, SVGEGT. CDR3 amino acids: CASRPGTDPYEQYF. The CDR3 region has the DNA TGTGCCAGCAGACCCGGGACTGACCCCTACGAGCAGTACTTC.

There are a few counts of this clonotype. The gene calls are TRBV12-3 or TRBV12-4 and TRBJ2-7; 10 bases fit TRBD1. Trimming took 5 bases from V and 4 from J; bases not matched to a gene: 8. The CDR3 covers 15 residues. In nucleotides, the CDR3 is TGTGCCAGCAGTGACACCGGGACAGGGGATTACGAGCAGTACTTC. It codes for CASSDTGTGDYEQYF.

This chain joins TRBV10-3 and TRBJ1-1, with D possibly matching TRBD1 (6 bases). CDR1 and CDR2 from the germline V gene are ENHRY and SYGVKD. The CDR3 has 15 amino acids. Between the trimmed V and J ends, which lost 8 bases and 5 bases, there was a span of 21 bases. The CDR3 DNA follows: TGTGCCATCGGTGTGAGGTCGGGGAGGGGGACTGAAGCTTTCTTT. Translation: CAIGVRSGRGTEAFF.

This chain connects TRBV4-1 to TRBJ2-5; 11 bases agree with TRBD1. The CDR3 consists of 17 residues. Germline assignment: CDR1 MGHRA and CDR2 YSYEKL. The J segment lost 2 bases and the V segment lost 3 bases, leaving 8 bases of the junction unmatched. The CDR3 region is CASSQAPGTGGQETQYF. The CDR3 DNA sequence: TGCGCCAGCAGCCAGGCCCCCGGGACAGGGGGACAAGAGACCCAGTACTTC.

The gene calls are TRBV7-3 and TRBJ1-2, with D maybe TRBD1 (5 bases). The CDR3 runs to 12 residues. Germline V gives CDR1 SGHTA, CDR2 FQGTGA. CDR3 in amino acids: CAKTEGWWGYTF. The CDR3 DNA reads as TGTGCAAAGACAGAGGGATGGTGGGGCTACACCTTC. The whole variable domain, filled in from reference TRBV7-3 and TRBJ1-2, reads GAGVSQTPSNKVTEKGKYVELRCDPISGHTALYWYRQSLGQGPEFLIYFQGTGAADDSGLPNDRFFAVRPEGSVSTLKIQRTERGDSAVYLCAKTEGWWGYTFGSGTRLTVV.

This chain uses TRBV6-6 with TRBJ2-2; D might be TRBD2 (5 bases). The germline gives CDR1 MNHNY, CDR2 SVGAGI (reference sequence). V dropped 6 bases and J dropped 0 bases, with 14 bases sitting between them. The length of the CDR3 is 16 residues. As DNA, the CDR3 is TGTGCCAGCAGCGCGGCGGAGGTCGCGAACACCGGGGAGCTGTTTTTT. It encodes CASSAAEVANTGELFF.

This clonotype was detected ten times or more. CDR3 loop: CASSEGQGTDTQYF. The CDR3 DNA sequence: TGTGCCAGCAGTGAGGGACAGGGAACGGATACGCAGTATTTT. The chain combines TRBV2 with TRBJ2-3; TRBD1 matches 9 bases. CDR1 is SNHLY, CDR2 FYNNEI, per germline. After removal of 3 bases from V and 6 bases from J, the junction contained 4 bases not matched to a gene. The CDR3 length is 14 residues.

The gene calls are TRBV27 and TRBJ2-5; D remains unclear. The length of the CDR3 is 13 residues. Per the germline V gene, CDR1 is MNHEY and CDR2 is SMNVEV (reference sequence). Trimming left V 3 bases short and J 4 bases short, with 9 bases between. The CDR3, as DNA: TGTGCCAGCAGTTTTAGGGCATCAGAGACCCAGTACTTC. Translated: CASSFRASETQYF.

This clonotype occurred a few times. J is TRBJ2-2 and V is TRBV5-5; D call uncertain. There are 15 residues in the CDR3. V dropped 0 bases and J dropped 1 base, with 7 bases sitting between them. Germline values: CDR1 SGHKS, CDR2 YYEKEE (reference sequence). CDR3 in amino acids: CASSLGQRNTGELFF. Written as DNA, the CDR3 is TGTGCCAGCAGCTTGGGGCAGCGGAACACCGGGGAGCTGTTTTTT.

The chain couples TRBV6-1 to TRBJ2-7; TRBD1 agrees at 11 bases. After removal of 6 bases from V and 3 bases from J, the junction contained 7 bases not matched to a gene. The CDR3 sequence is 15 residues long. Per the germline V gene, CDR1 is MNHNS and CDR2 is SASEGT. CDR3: CASRAFGTGGYEQYF. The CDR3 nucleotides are TGTGCCAGCAGAGCTTTCGGGACAGGGGGCTACGAGCAGTACTTC.

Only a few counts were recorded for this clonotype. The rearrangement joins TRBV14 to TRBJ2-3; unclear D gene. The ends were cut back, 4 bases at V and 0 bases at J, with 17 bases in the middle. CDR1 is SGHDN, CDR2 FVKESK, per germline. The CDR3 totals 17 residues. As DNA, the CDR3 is TGTGCCAGCAGCCGGGATCGCGGTAGACTTAGCACAGATACGCAGTATTTT. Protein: CASSRDRGRLSTDTQYF.

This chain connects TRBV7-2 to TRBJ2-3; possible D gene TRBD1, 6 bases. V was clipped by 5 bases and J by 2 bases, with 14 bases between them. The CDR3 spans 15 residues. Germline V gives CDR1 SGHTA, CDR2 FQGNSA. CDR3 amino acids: CASSAQGIFTDTQYF. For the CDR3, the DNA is TGTGCCAGCAGCGCTCAGGGGATCTTCACAGATACGCAGTATTTT.

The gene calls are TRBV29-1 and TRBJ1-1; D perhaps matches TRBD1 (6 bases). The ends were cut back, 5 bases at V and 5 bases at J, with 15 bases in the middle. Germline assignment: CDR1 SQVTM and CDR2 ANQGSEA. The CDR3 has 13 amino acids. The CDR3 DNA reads TGCAGCGTTAAGGGGGTCCTTCGGACTGAAGCTTTCTTT. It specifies CSVKGVLRTEAFF.

The CDR3 is CASSPTGSLNSPLHF. The CDR3 DNA follows: TGTGCCAGCAGTCCGACAGGGAGCCTAAATTCACCCCTCCACTTT. The V and J genes are TRBV6-6 and TRBJ1-6, with 7 bases matching TRBD1. V shed 5 bases, J shed 7 bases, and the junction held 8 bases outside the gene matches. CDR1 is MNHNY and CDR2 is SVGAGI in the germline V gene (reference sequence). The CDR3 spans 15 residues.

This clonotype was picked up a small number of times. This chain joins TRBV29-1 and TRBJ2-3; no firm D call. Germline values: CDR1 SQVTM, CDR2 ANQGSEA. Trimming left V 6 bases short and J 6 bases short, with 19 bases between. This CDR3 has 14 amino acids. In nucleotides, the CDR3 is TGCAGCGTCAGGCAGGACCTCGGTGGGGATACGCAGTATTTT. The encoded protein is CSVRQDLGGDTQYF.

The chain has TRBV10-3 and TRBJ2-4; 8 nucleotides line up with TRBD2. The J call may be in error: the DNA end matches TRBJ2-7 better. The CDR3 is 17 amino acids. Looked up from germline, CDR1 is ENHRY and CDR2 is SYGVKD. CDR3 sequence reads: CAISDPSRGGTSSEQYF. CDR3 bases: TGTGCCATCAGTGATCCCAGCCGGGGGGGCACGTCCAGCGAGCAGTACTTC.

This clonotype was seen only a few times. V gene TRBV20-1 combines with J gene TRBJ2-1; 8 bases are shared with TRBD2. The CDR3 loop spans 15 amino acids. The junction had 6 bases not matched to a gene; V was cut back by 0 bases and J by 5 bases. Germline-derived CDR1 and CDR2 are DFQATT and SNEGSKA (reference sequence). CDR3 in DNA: TGCAGTGCTAGAGATCTAGCGGGTAGGGACAATGAGCAGTTCTTC. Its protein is CSARDLAGRDNEQFF.

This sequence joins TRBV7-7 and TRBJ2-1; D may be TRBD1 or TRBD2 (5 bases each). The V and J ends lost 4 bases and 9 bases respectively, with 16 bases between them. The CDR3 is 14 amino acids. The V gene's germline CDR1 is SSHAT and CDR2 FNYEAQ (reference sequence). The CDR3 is CASSSDPGTGEQFF. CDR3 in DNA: TGTGCCAGCAGCTCCGACCCAGGGACCGGTGAGCAGTTCTTC.

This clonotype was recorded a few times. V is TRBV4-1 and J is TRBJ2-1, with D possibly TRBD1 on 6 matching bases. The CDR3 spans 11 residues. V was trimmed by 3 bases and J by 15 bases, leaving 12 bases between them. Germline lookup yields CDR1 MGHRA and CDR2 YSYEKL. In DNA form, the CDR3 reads TGCGCCAGCAGCCAGGGGGCAGGGCTGTTCTTC. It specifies CASSQGAGLFF.

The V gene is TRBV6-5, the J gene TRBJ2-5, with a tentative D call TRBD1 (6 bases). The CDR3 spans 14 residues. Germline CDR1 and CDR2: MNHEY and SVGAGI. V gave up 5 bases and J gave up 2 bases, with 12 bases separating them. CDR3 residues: CASSQQGGQETQYF. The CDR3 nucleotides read TGTGCCAGCAGTCAACAGGGTGGGCAAGAGACCCAGTACTTC.

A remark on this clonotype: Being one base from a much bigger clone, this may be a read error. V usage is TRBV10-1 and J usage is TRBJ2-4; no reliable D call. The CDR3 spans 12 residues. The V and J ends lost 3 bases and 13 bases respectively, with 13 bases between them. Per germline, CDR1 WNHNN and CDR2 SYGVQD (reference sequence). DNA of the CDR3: TGCGCCAGCAGTGACGGTTACTACGGGCAGTACTTC. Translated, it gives CASSDGYYGQYF.

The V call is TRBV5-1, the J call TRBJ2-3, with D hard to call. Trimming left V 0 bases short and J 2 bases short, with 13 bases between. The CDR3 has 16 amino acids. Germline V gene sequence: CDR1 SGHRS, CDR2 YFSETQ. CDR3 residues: CASSLGAEINTDTQYF. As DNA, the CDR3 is TGCGCCAGCAGCTTGGGCGCGGAAATAAACACAGATACGCAGTATTTT.

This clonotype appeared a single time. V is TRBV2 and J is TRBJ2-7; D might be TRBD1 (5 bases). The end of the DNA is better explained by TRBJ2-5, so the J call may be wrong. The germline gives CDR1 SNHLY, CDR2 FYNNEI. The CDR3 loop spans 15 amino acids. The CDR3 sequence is CASSEPQGLLETQYF. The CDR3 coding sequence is TGTGCCAGCAGTGAACCCCAGGGTTTGTTGGAGACCCAGTACTTC.

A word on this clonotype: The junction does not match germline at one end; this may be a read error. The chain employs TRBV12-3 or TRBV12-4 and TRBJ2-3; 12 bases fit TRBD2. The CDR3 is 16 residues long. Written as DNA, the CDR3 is TGTGCCAGCAGCAAGCTAGCGGGGGGGGGCACAGATGCGCAGTATTTT. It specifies CASSKLAGGGTDAQYF.

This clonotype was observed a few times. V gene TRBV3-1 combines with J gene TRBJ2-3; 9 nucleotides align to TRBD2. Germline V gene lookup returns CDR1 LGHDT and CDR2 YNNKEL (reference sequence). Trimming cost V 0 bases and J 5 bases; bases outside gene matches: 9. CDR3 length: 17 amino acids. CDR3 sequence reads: CASSQDLAGGPVDTQYF. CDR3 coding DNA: TGTGCCAGCAGCCAAGATTTGGCGGGAGGGCCGGTAGATACGCAGTATTTT.